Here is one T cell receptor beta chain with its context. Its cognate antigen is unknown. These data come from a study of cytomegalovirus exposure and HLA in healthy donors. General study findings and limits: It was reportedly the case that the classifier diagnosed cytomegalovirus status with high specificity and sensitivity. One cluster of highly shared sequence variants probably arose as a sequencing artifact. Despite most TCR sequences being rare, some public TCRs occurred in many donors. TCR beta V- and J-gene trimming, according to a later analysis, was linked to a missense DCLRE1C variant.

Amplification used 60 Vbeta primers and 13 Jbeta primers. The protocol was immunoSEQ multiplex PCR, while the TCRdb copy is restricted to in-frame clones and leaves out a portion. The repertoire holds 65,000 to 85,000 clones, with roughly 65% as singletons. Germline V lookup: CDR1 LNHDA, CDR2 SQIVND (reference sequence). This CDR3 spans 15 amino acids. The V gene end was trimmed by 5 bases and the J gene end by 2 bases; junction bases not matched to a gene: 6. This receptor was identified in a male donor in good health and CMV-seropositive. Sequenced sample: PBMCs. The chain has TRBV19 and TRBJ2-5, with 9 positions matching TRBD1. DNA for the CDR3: TGTGCCAGTAGTGCCCCCGGGACAGGGCAAGAGACCCAGTACTTC. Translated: CASSAPGTGQETQYF.